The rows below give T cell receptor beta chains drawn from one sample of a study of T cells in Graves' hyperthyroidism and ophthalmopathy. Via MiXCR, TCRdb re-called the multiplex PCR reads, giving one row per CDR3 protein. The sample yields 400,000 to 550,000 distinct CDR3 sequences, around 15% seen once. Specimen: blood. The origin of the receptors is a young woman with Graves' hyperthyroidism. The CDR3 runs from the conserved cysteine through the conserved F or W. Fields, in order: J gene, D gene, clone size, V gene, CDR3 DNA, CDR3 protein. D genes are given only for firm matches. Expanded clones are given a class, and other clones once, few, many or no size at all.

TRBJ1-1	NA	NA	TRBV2	TGTGCCAGCAATATCCCAGCGGACACTGAAGCTTTCTTT	CASNIPADTEAFF
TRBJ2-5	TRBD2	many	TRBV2	TGTGCCAGCAGGGCTAGCGGGACCGGGACCCAGTACTTC	CASRASGTGTQYF
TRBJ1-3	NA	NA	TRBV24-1	TGTGCCGCCAGTGCTGGGACGGGCTTCTCTGGAAACACCATATATTTT	CAASAGTGFSGNTIYF
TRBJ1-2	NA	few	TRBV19	TGTGCCAGTAGTACCCTCCGGGACCACTATGGCTACACCTTC	CASSTLRDHYGYTF
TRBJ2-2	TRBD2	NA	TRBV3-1	TGTGCCAGCAGCTTGGCTGGACTAGCGGGAGTGAGGGCCGGGGAGCTGTTTTTT	CASSLAGLAGVRAGELFF
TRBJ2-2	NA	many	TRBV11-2	TGTGCCAGCAGCTTAGTCGGGGAGCTGTTTTTT	CASSLVGELFF
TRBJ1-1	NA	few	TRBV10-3	TGTGCCATCAGGGACCGATCTGACACTGAAGCTTTCTTT	CAIRDRSDTEAFF
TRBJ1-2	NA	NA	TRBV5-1	TGCGCCAGCAGCTTGGCGTTTACAGGCTATGGCTACACCTTC	CASSLAFTGYGYTF
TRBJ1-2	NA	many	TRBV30	TGTGCCTGGAGTGTACCGGGGAAAGGGGATGGCTACACCTTC	CAWSVPGKGDGYTF
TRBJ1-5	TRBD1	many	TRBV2	TGTGCCAGCAGTGAGGGAAGGGGGCGGTCCCAGCCCCAGCATTTT	CASSEGRGRSQPQHF
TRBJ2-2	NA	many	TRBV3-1	TGTGCCAGCAGCCAAGATTGGGACTCAACCGGGGAGCTGTTTTTT	CASSQDWDSTGELFF
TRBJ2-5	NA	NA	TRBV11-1	TGTGCCAGCAGCTTAGCGGGAGGTACGCACGAGACCCAGTACTTC	CASSLAGGTHETQYF
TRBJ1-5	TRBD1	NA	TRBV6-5	TGTGCCAGCAGTTCTCGACAGGGGGGTAATCAGCCCCAGCATTTT	CASSSRQGGNQPQHF
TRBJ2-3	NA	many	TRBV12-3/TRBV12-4	TGTGCCAGCAGTTTCTCCGGAGATACGCAGTATTTT	CASSFSGDTQYF
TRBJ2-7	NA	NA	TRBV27	TGTGCCAGCAGCGAGGGCGGCAGCCCGGTCTACGAGCAGTACTTC	CASSEGGSPVYEQYF
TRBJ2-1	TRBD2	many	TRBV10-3	TGTGCCATCAGTCTACGGACTAGCGGGTTAAATGAGCAGTTCTTC	CAISLRTSGLNEQFF
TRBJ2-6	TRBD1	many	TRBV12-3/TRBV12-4	TGTGCCAGCAGTACCACAGGGGGCGCTACTGGGGCCAACGTCCTGACTTTC	CASSTTGGATGANVLTF
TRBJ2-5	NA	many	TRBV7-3	TGTGCCAGCAGCTTAAACATGAGGGAGACCCAGTACTTC	CASSLNMRETQYF
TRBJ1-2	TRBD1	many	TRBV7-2	TGTGCCAGCAGCCCCGGGACAGGGAGTCGCTACACCTTC	CASSPGTGSRYTF
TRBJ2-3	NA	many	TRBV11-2	TGTGCCTACGCAGGGGACGCAGATACGCAGTATTTT	CAYAGDADTQYF
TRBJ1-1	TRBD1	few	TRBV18	TGTGCCAGCTCTCAGGACCAGGGGGCCACTGAAGCTTTCTTT	CASSQDQGATEAFF
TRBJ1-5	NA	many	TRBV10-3	TGTGCCATCAGTCCGGGACGGGAAAATCAGCCCCAGCATTTT	CAISPGRENQPQHF
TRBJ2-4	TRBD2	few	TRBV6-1	TGTGCCAGCAGTCGCAGACTAGCGGGACTAGCCAAAAACATTCAGTACTTC	CASSRRLAGLAKNIQYF